Each of the 3 T cell receptor beta chains below was sequenced from the same sample in a study of Ad26.COV2.S vaccination and SARS-CoV-2 variants (dated by TCRdb to 2020 to 2022). The method behind the library was the immunoSEQ multiplex PCR assay. TCRdb carries this immuneACCESS record with in-frame sequences only. Its versions omit some clonotypes, under half of them owing to an unresolved V gene in the studies checked, with the rest unexplained. The table for this sample lists about 98,000 clones; 80% of them were counted only once. The ten largest make up around 15% of the sample. The meaning of the sample's time point label: individuals recovered from natural SARS-CoV-2 infection. The sequences come from peripheral blood, collected after recovery from COVID-19. The receptors originated from a human donor who had recovered from COVID-19.

The chain has TRBV19 and TRBJ1-3; D is unresolved. Germline V gene sequence: CDR1 LNHDA, CDR2 SQIVND (reference sequence). The germline V and J ends were trimmed by 5 bases and 4 bases, with 15 bases remaining between them. The CDR3 consists of 15 residues. The CDR3: CASSVPGRGGNTIYF. In nucleotides, the CDR3 is TGTGCCAGTAGTGTACCGGGCCGGGGAGGAAACACCATATATTTT.

This chain joins TRBV5-4 and TRBJ1-5; D might be TRBD1 (5 bases). The CDR3 consists of 15 residues. Germline CDR1 reads SGHNT; CDR2 reads YYREEE (reference sequence). Trimming removed 3 bases from V and 5 bases from J, with 15 bases in between. The CDR3 spells CASSSDPTGDQPQHF. The CDR3 DNA reads as TGTGCCAGCAGCTCTGACCCAACAGGAGATCAGCCCCAGCATTTT.

A few counts support this clone. The chain couples TRBV28 to TRBJ2-3, with no clear D. Germline V gives CDR1 MDHEN, CDR2 SYDVKM. The CDR3 loop spans 13 amino acids. V dropped 6 bases and J dropped 2 bases, with 9 bases sitting between them. The DNA for the CDR3 is TGTGCCAGCAGGAGAGAGTCCACAGATACGCAGTATTTT. Residues: CASRRESTDTQYF.